This T cell receptor (beta chain) originates from a study of Tregs in tolerant kidney transplant recipients. Findings and limits, study-wide: This study did not directly address biological reproducibility.

To note about this clone: The target antigen is unknown.

The protocol was immunoSEQ multiplex PCR, while the TCRdb copy is restricted to in-frame clones and leaves out a portion. The sample records approximately 99,000 clones, about 90% being singletons. V was clipped by 6 bases and J by 0 bases, with 6 bases between them. The CDR3 is made up of 13 amino acids. Looked up from germline, CDR1 is LNHDA and CDR2 is SQIVND (reference sequence). The clonotype was recovered from a human donor who received a combined kidney and bone marrow transplant. The source was CD4+ T cells from blood, collected before the transplant. This chain links TRBV19 with TRBJ1-5; D is unclear. The CDR3 reads CASRQDSNQPQHF. CDR3 nucleotide sequence: TGTGCCAGTAGGCAGGATAGCAATCAGCCCCAGCATTTT.